This entry lists 27 T cell receptor beta chains sequenced from one sample in a study of blood T cell repertoires in COVID-19 (dated by TCRdb to the early 2020s). Library construction relied on the immunoSEQ multiplex PCR assay. TCRdb limited this immuneACCESS table to in-frame rearrangements with V and J called. A share of clones is missing; checked studies link under half to unresolved V genes, and the rest is unexplained. Here the sample has roughly 150,000 clones; about nine tenths occur a single time. Clones ranked in the top ten supply 3.5% to 4.5% of the sample. Sequencing was performed on PBMCs or T cells enriched from blood (not recorded which). The receptors here all came from a woman between 40 and 50 years old who had been exposed to COVID-19.

This chain links TRBV19 with TRBJ2-3; 12 positions agree with TRBD2. With 1 base clipped from V and 3 bases from J, the junction kept 8 bases outside the gene matches. CDR3 length: 18 amino acids. Germline V gene lookup returns CDR1 LNHDA and CDR2 SQIVND (reference sequence). The chain's CDR3 is CASSIVLLAGGGTDTQYF. The CDR3 DNA sequence: TGTGCCAGTAGTATAGTTCTACTAGCGGGGGGCGGGACAGATACGCAGTATTTT.

The chain carries TRBV7-2 and TRBJ2-5, with TRBD2 matching 7 bases. V shed 3 bases, J shed 4 bases, and the junction held 2 bases outside the gene matches. CDR3 length: 13 residues. Germline V gene sequence: CDR1 SGHTA, CDR2 FQGNSA. Here the CDR3 reads CASSLGGRETQYF. DNA for the CDR3: TGTGCCAGCAGCTTGGGGGGGAGAGAGACCCAGTACTTC.

The chain is built from TRBV28 and TRBJ1-5, with D maybe TRBD1 (5 bases). The germline V and J ends were trimmed by 2 bases and 5 bases, with 10 bases remaining between them. CDR3 length equals 14 residues. Germline-derived CDR1 and CDR2 are MDHEN and SYDVKM. The CDR3 nucleotides are TGTGCCAGCAGTTTAAGGGCAGGGTATCAGCCCCAGCATTTT. This translates into CASSLRAGYQPQHF.

The gene calls are TRBV7-2 and TRBJ2-1, with a possible D match to TRBD2 (6 bases). V was trimmed by 5 bases and J by 6 bases, leaving 14 bases between them. Germline CDR1 is SGHTA and CDR2 is FQGNSA. This CDR3 has 14 amino acids. In nucleotides, the CDR3 is TGTGCCAGCAGCGCGGGACTGCGGGTCAATGAGCAGTTCTTC. This gives the protein CASSAGLRVNEQFF.

This sequence joins TRBV7-9 and TRBJ1-1, with a weak D call TRBD1 (5 bases). This CDR3 is built from 11 residues. The V end was cut by 7 bases, the J end by 8 bases, with 11 bases between. Germline loops: CDR1 SEHNR, CDR2 FQNEAQ (reference sequence). CDR3 amino acids: CASTDKGEAFF. CDR3 DNA: TGTGCCAGCACCGACAAGGGGGAAGCTTTCTTT.

Remarks on this clone: The junction shows a germline mismatch at one end, possibly a read error. The rearrangement uses TRBV5-5 and TRBJ1-3; 8 bases are shared with TRBD1. This CDR3 has 10 amino acids. CDR1 SGHKS and CDR2 YYEKEE come from the germline V gene (reference sequence). The CDR3 coding sequence is TGTGCCAGCAGCTCCGGGACAGGCCCTTTT. As protein: CASSSGTGPF.

The rearrangement joins TRBV6-2 or TRBV6-3 to TRBJ2-1; D unresolved. The germline gives CDR1 MNHEY, CDR2 SVGEGT. This CDR3 comprises 12 residues. V gave up 2 bases and J gave up 7 bases, with 6 bases separating them. CDR3 in DNA: TGTGCCAGCAGTTACGGCGGAAATGAGCAGTTCTTC. Its translation: CASSYGGNEQFF.

The rearrangement joins TRBV19 to TRBJ1-2, with D possibly being TRBD1 (5 bases). Per germline, CDR1 LNHDA and CDR2 SQIVND (reference sequence). The CDR3 has 14 residues. V lost 7 bases and J lost 8, with 20 bases in between. The CDR3 bases are TGTGCCAGTAACGGGGGGGGATCTCACCGCGGCTACACCTTC. Protein product: CASNGGGSHRGYTF. Based on the CDR3 plus reference TRBV19 and TRBJ1-2, the full variable domain is DGGITQSPKYLFRKEGQNVTLSCEQNLNHDAMYWYRQDPGQGLRLIYYSQIVNDFQKGDIAEGYSVSREKKESFPLTVTSAQKNPTAFYLCASNGGGSHRGYTFGSGTRLTVV.

The sample holds one count of this clone. This chain joins TRBV5-4 and TRBJ2-7; a weak D match, TRBD1 (5 bases). This CDR3 contains 14 residues. Deletions cut 0 bases from V and 6 bases from J, with 13 bases between. Germline V lookup: CDR1 SGHNT, CDR2 YYREEE (reference sequence). CDR3 sequence reads: CASSLDFRAPEQYF. CDR3 sequence (DNA): TGTGCCAGCAGCTTGGACTTCAGGGCCCCCGAGCAGTACTTC.

The rearrangement joins TRBV9 to TRBJ2-1, with 7 bases aligning to TRBD1. V shed 4 bases and J 9 bases; nucleotides not matched to a gene: 13. This CDR3 contains 15 residues. The germline V gene has CDR1 SGDLS and CDR2 YYNGEE. For the CDR3, the DNA is TGTGCCAGCAGCCTTAGGGTAGGGGGCGTGGGTGAGCAGTTCTTC. Translation gives CASSLRVGGVGEQFF.

The chain carries TRBV6-5 and TRBJ1-6; no reliable D call. Trimming left V 6 bases short and J 9 bases short, with 18 bases between. The CDR3 has 15 residues. Germline assignment: CDR1 MNHEY and CDR2 SVGAGI. For the CDR3, the DNA is TGTGCCAGCAGCGCTCTGCTGGGAGGTGGTTCACCCCTCCACTTT. Amino acid sequence: CASSALLGGGSPLHF.

For the CDR3, the DNA is TGTGCCAGCAGCCAAGGGACAGGGGACTATGGCTACACCTTC. Protein: CASSQGTGDYGYTF. The rearrangement links TRBV3-1 (or the pseudogene TRBV3-2) to TRBJ1-2; 9 nucleotides line up with TRBD1. CDR3 length equals 14 residues. V dropped 1 base and J dropped 3; count of bases not matched to a gene: 0. Germline V lookup: CDR1 LGHDT, CDR2 YNNKEL (reference sequence).

In this sample, this clone turned up once. The same CDR3 can be traced to other DNA sequences in this sample. V gene TRBV6-5 combines with J gene TRBJ1-4; D gene ambiguous. This CDR3 contains 13 residues. Deletions cut 5 bases from V and 5 bases from J, with 9 bases between. Germline loops: CDR1 MNHEY, CDR2 SVGAGI. The CDR3 nucleotides read TGTGCCAGCAGTCGGACGGGGAATGAAAAACTGTTTTTT. Amino acid sequence: CASSRTGNEKLFF.

The chain combines TRBV6-5 with TRBJ1-1; 8 bases agree with TRBD1. V trimming: 4 bases; J trimming: 4 bases; junction bases outside the gene matches: 5. The CDR3 sequence is 14 residues long. Germline V lookup: CDR1 MNHEY, CDR2 SVGAGI. The CDR3 DNA is TGTGCCAGCAGTTTAGACAGGGGAGGCACTGAAGCTTTCTTT. It encodes CASSLDRGGTEAFF.

The chain combines TRBV9 with TRBJ2-5, with D tentatively TRBD2 (6 bases). Trimming shortened V by 0 bases and J by 4 bases, and 10 bases separated the two germline ends. Germline CDR1 is SGDLS and CDR2 is YYNGEE. This CDR3 comprises 14 residues. The CDR3 protein is CASSVVGGLETQYF. DNA for the CDR3: TGTGCCAGCAGCGTAGTGGGGGGACTAGAGACCCAGTACTTC.

This clone has a single count. This same CDR3 is encoded by further DNA sequences in the sample. This chain uses TRBV29-1 with TRBJ2-5; TRBD2 matches at 11 bases. Germline CDR1 reads SQVTM; CDR2 reads ANQGSEA. CDR3 size: 13 residues. V shed 3 bases, J shed 3 bases, and the junction held 0 bases outside the gene matches. The chain's CDR3 is CSVEGLAEETQYF. CDR3 coding DNA: TGCAGCGTTGAGGGACTAGCGGAAGAGACCCAGTACTTC. Combining the CDR3 with reference TRBV29-1 and TRBJ2-5 gives the whole variable domain SAVISQKPSRDICQRGTSLTIQCQVDSQVTMMFWYRQQPGQSLTLIATANQGSEATYESGFVIDKFPISRPNLTFSTLTVSNMSPEDSSIYLCSVEGLAEETQYFGPGTRLLVL.

The chain combines TRBV7-9 with TRBJ2-4; D uncertain. Germline CDR1 and CDR2: SEHNR and FQNEAQ (reference sequence). The CDR3 extends over 15 amino acids. The V and J ends lost 5 bases and 0 bases respectively, with 11 bases between them. CDR3 region: CASSLSTLAKNIQYF. The CDR3 nucleotides read TGTGCCAGCAGCCTATCAACTTTAGCCAAAAACATTCAGTACTTC.

The chain carries TRBV2 and TRBJ1-6, with D unclear. The germline V gene encodes CDR1 SNHLY and CDR2 FYNNEI. The ends were cut back, 7 bases at V and 11 bases at J, with 18 bases in the middle. The CDR3 loop spans 14 amino acids. CDR3 nucleotide sequence: TGTGCCAGCAAATACGACGGGTTTATCACACCCCTCCACTTT. This sequence encodes CASKYDGFITPLHF.

V gene TRBV7-2 combines with J gene TRBJ1-1, with TRBD1 matching over 8 bases. The CDR3 is 14 residues long. Trimming at V came to 3 bases and at J to 4 bases, leaving 4 bases not matched to a gene. Looked up from germline, CDR1 is SGHTA and CDR2 is FQGNSA. In DNA, the CDR3 is TGTGCCAGCAGCTTCCCAGACAGGGGCACTGAAGCTTTCTTT. Protein sequence: CASSFPDRGTEAFF.

V gene TRBV4-2 combines with J gene TRBJ2-3, with D possibly matching TRBD2 (6 bases). The CDR3 totals 15 residues. V was clipped by 3 bases and J by 1 base, with 11 bases between them. Germline CDR1 reads LGHNA; CDR2 reads YNFKEQ. In nucleotides, the CDR3 is TGTGCCAGCAGCCAGTGGGGGGTGGGCACAGATACGCAGTATTTT. Encoded protein: CASSQWGVGTDTQYF.

This clone was observed once. V is TRBV6-1 and J is TRBJ2-7, with a possible D match to TRBD2 (5 bases). The CDR3 sequence is 16 residues long. Trimming took 4 bases from V and 0 from J, leaving 16 bases between them. Germline CDR1 and CDR2: MNHNS and SASEGT. CDR3: CASSARLSLSSYEQYF. Here the CDR3 DNA reads TGTGCCAGCAGTGCCCGACTATCTTTAAGCTCCTACGAGCAGTACTTC.

The chain uses TRBV14 and TRBJ2-1; 8 bases map to TRBD2. CDR1 is SGHDN, CDR2 FVKESK, per germline. The CDR3 is made up of 18 amino acids. Trimming at V came to 3 bases and at J to 0 bases, leaving 10 bases not matched to a gene. For the CDR3, the DNA is TGTGCCAGCAGCCATCCTAGGGGTAGCGGGGACTCCTACAATGAGCAGTTCTTC. Translated, it gives CASSHPRGSGDSYNEQFF.

This rearrangement joins TRBV3-1 (or the pseudogene TRBV3-2) to TRBJ2-7; the match to TRBD1 covers 9 bases. The CDR3 contains 14 residues. The junction had 4 bases not matched to a gene; V was cut back by 4 bases and J by 3 bases. Germline V gives CDR1 LGHDT, CDR2 YNNKEL (reference sequence). Written as DNA, the CDR3 is TGTGCCAGCAGCCCCGGGACAGGGCTCTACGAGCAGTACTTC. Protein product: CASSPGTGLYEQYF.

The CDR3 DNA sequence: TGCGCCAGCAGTGAGCCCGGTAATCAGCCCCAGCATTTT. Translation gives CASSEPGNQPQHF. The genes are TRBV10-2 and TRBJ1-5; unclear D gene. Between the trimmed V and J ends, which lost 2 bases and 4 bases, there was a span of 6 bases. Germline V lookup: CDR1 WSHSY, CDR2 SAAADI. The CDR3 is 13 amino acids.

The chain employs TRBV16 and TRBJ2-1, with TRBD2 identical over 12 bases. The CDR3 consists of 18 residues. The V gene's germline CDR1 is KGHSY and CDR2 FQNENV. Losses at the gene ends were 0 bases for V and 4 bases for J; bases not matched to a gene: 7. The CDR3 DNA sequence: TGTGCCAGCAGCCAATCTGGCCTAGCGGGAGGGCTGTACAATGAGCAGTTCTTC. Translation: CASSQSGLAGGLYNEQFF. Drawing the rest from reference TRBV16 and TRBJ2-1, the complete variable domain is GEEVAQTPKHLVRGEGQKAKLYCAPIKGHSYVFWYQQVLKNEFKFLISFQNENVFDETGMPKERFSAKCLPNSPCSLEIQATKLEDSAVYFCASSQSGLAGGLYNEQFFGPGTRLTVL.

V is TRBV14 and J is TRBJ2-5; D ambiguous. The CDR3 is made up of 11 amino acids. V dropped 5 bases and J dropped 10 bases, with 11 bases sitting between them. Germline-derived CDR1 and CDR2 are SGHDN and FVKESK. CDR3 amino acids: CASSSHTDQYF. Here the CDR3 DNA reads TGTGCCAGCAGCTCCCACACCGACCAGTACTTC.

The V call is TRBV28, the J call TRBJ1-1; unclear D gene. V was cut by 3 bases and J by 0 bases, with 8 bases left in between. The germline V gene has CDR1 MDHEN and CDR2 SYDVKM. The length of the CDR3 is 14 residues. The CDR3 nucleotides are TGTGCCAGCAGTTTGGCAAATATGAACACTGAAGCTTTCTTT. Its protein product is CASSLANMNTEAFF.